This TCR beta chain was recovered during a study of memory CD4+ T cells and cytomegalovirus serostatus. Study in general: This sample comes from healthy Belgian adults, about nine CMV seropositive, about 23 seronegative. Study-wide points: Each of 55 to 80 CMV-associated TCRbeta sequences occurred in one to five individuals. Repertoires predicted CMV serostatus with median bootstrapped AUC of 0.95.

Libraries were prepared by immunoSEQ multiplex PCR; TCRdb keeps only in-frame clonotypes and omits some of them. Seen here are under 55,000 clones, about 80% observed once, and the top ten hold about 1.3%. Single viable CD3+CD4+CD8-CD45RO+ cells were sorted as the memory CD4+ T cells. A word on this clone: The antigen is not known.

The clonotype comes from an adult in good health and CMV-seropositive. The sequenced sample consisted of memory CD4+ T cells from blood.

In nucleotides, the CDR3 is TGTGCCAGCAGCGTAGCTGCGGGGGGCTACCAAGAGACCCAGTACTTC. It is translated as CASSVAAGGYQETQYF. This rearrangement joins TRBV9 to TRBJ2-5, with 8 bases that match TRBD2. Germline trimming cut 0 bases from V and 0 bases from J; bases unmatched to any gene: 4. The CDR3 spans 16 residues. CDR1 and CDR2 (germline): SGDLS, YYNGEE.